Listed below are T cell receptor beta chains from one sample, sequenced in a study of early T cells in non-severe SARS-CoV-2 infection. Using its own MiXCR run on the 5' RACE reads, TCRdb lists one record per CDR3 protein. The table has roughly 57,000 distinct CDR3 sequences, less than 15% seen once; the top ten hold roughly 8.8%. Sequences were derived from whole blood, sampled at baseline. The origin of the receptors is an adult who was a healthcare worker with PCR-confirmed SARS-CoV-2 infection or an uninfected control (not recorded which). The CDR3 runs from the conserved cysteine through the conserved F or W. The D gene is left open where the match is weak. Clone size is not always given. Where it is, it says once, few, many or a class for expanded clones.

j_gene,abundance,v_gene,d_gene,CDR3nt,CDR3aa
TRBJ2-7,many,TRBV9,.,TGTGCCAGCAGCGTAGACGGGAGCACGGGGGAGCAGTACTTC,CASSVDGSTGEQYF
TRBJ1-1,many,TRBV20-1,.,TGCAGTGCTAGGGCCTCCACTGAAGCTTTCTTT,CSARASTEAFF
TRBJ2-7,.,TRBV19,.,TGTGCCAGTTCGACAGAGGGATACGAGCAGTACTTC,CASSTEGYEQYF
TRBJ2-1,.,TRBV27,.,TGTGCCAGCAGTCTCCAGGGGTTCTTCCCCAATGAGCAGTTCTTC,CASSLQGFFPNEQFF
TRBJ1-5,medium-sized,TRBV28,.,TGTGCCAGCAGTACCTTTATTTCGTATAGACAGGCGCATCAGCCCCAGCATTTT,CASSTFISYRQAHQPQHF
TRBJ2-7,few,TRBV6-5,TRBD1,TGTGCCAGCAGAGCGGGACAGGGCATCTCCTACGAGCAGTACTTC,CASRAGQGISYEQYF
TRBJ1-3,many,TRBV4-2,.,TGTGCCAGCAGCCCGAAGAGGGGGACTGGAAACACCATATATTTT,CASSPKRGTGNTIYF
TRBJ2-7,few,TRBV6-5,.,TGTGCCAGCAGTTACTCGATGGGCCGGGCCTCCTACGAGCAGTACTTC,CASSYSMGRASYEQYF
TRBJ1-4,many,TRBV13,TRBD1,TGTGCCAGCAGCATCGGACAGGCGGTGTATGAAAAACTGTTTTTT,CASSIGQAVYEKLFF
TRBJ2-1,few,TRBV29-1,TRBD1,TGCAGCGTTGGGGGCGGACAGGTAGAATCCTACAATGAGCAGTTCTTC,CSVGGGQVESYNEQFF
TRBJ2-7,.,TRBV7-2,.,TGTGCCAGCAGCCAACCGGGGCAGACCTACGAGCAGTACTTC,CASSQPGQTYEQYF
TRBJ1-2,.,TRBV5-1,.,TGCGCCAGCAGCCCGGGGCGGGCGAACTATGGCTACACCTTC,CASSPGRANYGYTF
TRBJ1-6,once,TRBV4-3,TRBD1,TGCGCCAGCAGCAGGGGACAGGATAATTCACCCCTCCACTTT,CASSRGQDNSPLHF
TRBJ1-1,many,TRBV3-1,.,TGTGCCAGCAGCCACCCCGCGGGGGCCCCCACTGAAGCTTTCTTT,CASSHPAGAPTEAFF
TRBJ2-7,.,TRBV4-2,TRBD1,TGTGCCAGCAGCCAGGGCCCGGGACAGATGAACTACGAGCAGTACTTC,CASSQGPGQMNYEQYF
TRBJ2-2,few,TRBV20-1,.,TGCAGTGCTAGGGGGCCGGCCCCGGGCACCGGGGAGCTGTTTTTT,CSARGPAPGTGELFF
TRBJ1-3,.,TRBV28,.,TGTGCCAGCAAGAGTGGGGGGAGCTCTGGAAACACCATATATTTT,CASKSGGSSGNTIYF
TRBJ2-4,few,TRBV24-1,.,TGTGCCACCAGTGAAACAGGGAGTGACAAAAACATTCAGTACTTC,CATSETGSDKNIQYF
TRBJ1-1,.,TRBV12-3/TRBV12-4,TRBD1,TGTGCCAGCAGTTTCTTAGGACAGGCGAACACTGAAGCTTTCTTT,CASSFLGQANTEAFF
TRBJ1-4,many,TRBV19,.,TGTGCCAGTAGTATGGCAGGTAATGAAAAACTGTTTTTT,CASSMAGNEKLFF
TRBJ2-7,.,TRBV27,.,TGTGCCAGCAGTCCCTCTTCGGGGCCCGCCCCCTACGAGCAGTACTTC,CASSPSSGPAPYEQYF
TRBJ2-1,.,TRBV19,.,TGTGCCAGTAGTTCGACTAGGGAGCAGTTCTTC,CASSSTREQFF